The clone carrying this T cell receptor beta chain has only a few counts. TCRdb reprocessed the RT-PCR reads with MiXCR, giving one entry per CDR3 protein. The sample includes approximately 170,000 distinct CDR3 sequences, approximately 30% of them seen just once. The source of the sample is a study of patients and donors after allogeneic stem cell transplantation. Germline CDR1 SGHKS, CDR2 YYEKEE (reference sequence). CDR3 length equals 15 residues. The junction had 12 bases not matched to a gene; V was cut back by 6 bases and J by 4 bases. This TCR was recovered from a human donor who was either an allogeneic HSCT recipient or a stem cell or donor lymphocyte infusion donor (not recorded which). It is not recorded whose cells these are; they may come from a transplant donor. The chain is built from TRBV5-5 and TRBJ1-1; 7 nucleotides match TRBD1. Sequences were obtained from blood, either unsorted or a sorted T cell fraction (not recorded which). CDR3 region: CASNPFLTGTTEAFF. The CDR3 region has the DNA TGTGCCAGCAACCCCTTCCTGACAGGGACCACTGAAGCTTTCTTT.